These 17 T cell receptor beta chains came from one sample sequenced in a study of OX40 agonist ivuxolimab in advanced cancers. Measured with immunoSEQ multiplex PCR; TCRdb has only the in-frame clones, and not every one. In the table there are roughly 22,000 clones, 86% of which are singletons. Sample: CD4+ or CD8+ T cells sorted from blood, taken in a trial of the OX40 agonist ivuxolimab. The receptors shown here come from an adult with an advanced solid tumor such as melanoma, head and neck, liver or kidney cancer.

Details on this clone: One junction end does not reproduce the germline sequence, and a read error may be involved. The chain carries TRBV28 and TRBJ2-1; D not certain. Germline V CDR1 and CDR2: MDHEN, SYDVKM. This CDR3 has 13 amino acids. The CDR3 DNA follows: TGTGCTAGCAGGCAATCCAACTACAATGAGCAGTTCTTC. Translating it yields CASRQSNYNEQFF.

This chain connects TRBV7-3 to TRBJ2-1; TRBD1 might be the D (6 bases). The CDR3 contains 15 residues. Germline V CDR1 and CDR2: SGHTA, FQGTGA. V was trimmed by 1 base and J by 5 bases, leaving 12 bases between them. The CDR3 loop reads CASSLMFAGDNEQFF. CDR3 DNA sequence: TGTGCCAGCAGCTTAATGTTCGCAGGGGACAATGAGCAGTTCTTC.

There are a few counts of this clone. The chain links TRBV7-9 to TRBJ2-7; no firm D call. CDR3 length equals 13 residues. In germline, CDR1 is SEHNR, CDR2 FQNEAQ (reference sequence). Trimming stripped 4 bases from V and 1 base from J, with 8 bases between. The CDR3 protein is CASSSLSSYEQYF. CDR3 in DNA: TGTGCCAGCAGCTCCCTCTCGTCCTACGAGCAGTACTTC.

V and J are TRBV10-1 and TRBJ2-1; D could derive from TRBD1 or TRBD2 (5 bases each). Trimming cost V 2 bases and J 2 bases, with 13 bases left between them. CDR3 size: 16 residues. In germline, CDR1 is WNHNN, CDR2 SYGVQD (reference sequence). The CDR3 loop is CASSERGAGPYNEQFF. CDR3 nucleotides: TGCGCCAGCAGTGAGCGAGGGGCAGGCCCCTACAATGAGCAGTTCTTC.

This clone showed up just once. The chain's CDR3 is CASSPLFQHSVAEAFF. In DNA form, the CDR3 reads TGTGCCAGCAGTCCCCTTTTTCAACACAGTGTGGCTGAAGCTTTCTTT. V and J are TRBV27 and TRBJ1-1; D is unclear. The CDR3 spans 16 residues. The germline gives CDR1 MNHEY, CDR2 SMNVEV (reference sequence). Between the trimmed V and J ends, which lost 5 bases and 6 bases, there was a span of 22 bases.

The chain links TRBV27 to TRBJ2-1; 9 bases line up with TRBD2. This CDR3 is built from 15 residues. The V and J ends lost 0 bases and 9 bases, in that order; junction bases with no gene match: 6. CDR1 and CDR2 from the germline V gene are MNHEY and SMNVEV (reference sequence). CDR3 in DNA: TGTGCCAGCAGTTTATCGCCTAGCGGGAATAGTGAGCAGTTCTTC. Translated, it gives CASSLSPSGNSEQFF.

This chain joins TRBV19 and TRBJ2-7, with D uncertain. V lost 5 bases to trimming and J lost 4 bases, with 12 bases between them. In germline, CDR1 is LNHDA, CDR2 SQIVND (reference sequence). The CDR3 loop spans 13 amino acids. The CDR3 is CASSAPGPYEQYF. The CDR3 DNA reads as TGTGCCAGTAGTGCCCCGGGTCCTTACGAGCAGTACTTC.

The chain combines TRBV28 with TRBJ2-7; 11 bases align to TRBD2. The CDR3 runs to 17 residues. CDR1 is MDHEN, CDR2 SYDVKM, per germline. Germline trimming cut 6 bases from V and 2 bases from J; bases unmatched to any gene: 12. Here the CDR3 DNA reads TGTGCCAGCAGCCTTCCTCTTGGGGGACTAGCGGCCTACGAGCAGTACTTC. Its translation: CASSLPLGGLAAYEQYF. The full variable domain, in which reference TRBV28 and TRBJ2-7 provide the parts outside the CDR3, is DVKVTQSSRYLVKRTGEKVFLECVQDMDHENMFWYRQDPGLGLRLIYFSYDVKMKEKGDIPEGYSVSREKKERFSLILESASTNQTSMYLCASSLPLGGLAAYEQYFGPGTRLTVT.

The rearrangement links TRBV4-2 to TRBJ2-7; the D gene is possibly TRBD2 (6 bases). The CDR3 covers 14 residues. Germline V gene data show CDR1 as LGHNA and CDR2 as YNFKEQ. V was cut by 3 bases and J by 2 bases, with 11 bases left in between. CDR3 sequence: CASSQRDGTYEQYF. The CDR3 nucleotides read TGTGCCAGCAGCCAGCGGGACGGCACCTACGAGCAGTACTTC.

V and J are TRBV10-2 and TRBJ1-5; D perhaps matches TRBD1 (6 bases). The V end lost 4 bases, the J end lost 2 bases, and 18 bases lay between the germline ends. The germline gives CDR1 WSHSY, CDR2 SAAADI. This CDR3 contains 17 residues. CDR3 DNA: TGCGCCAGCAGTGTTGGGGCAGGGGCGCCTGGCAATCAGCCCCAGCATTTT. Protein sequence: CASSVGAGAPGNQPQHF.

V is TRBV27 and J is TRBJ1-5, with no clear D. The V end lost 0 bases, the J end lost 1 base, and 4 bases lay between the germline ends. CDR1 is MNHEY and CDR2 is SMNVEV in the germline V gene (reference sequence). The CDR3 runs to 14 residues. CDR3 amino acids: CASSLSLSNQPQHF. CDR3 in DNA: TGTGCCAGCAGTTTATCGCTCAGCAATCAGCCCCAGCATTTT.

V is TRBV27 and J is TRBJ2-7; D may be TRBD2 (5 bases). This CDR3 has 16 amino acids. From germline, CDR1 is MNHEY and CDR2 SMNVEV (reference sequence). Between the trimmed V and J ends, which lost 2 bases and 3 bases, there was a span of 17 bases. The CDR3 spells CASSLGSRVGYYEQYF. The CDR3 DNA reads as TGTGCCAGCAGTTTAGGGAGTAGAGTAGGGTACTACGAGCAGTACTTC.

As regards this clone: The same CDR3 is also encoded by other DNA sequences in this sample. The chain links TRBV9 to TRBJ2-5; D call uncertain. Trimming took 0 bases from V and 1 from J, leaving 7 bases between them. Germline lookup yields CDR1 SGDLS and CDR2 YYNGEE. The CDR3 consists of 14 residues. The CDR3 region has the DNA TGTGCCAGCAGCGTAGAACAGTCCCAAGAGACCCAGTACTTC. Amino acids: CASSVEQSQETQYF.

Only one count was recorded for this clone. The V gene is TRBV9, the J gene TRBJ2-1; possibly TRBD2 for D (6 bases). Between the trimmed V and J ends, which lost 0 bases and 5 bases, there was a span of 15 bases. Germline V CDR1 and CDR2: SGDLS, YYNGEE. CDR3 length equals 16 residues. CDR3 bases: TGTGCCAGCAGCGTAGCTAAGGCTAGCGCCAACAATGAGCAGTTCTTC. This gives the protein CASSVAKASANNEQFF.

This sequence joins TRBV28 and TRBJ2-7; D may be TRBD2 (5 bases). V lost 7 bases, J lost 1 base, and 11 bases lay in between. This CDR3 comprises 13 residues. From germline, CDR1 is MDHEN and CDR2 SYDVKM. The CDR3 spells CASKTTGSYEQYF. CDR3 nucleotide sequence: TGTGCCAGCAAGACTACCGGATCCTACGAGCAGTACTTC. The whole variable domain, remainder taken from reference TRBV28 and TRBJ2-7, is DVKVTQSSRYLVKRTGEKVFLECVQDMDHENMFWYRQDPGLGLRLIYFSYDVKMKEKGDIPEGYSVSREKKERFSLILESASTNQTSMYLCASKTTGSYEQYFGPGTRLTVT.

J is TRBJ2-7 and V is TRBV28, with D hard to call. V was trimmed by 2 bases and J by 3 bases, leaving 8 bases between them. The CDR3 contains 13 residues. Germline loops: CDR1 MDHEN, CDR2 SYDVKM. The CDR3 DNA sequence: TGTGCCAGCAGTTTAGGCAGAATCTACGAGCAGTACTTC. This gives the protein CASSLGRIYEQYF.

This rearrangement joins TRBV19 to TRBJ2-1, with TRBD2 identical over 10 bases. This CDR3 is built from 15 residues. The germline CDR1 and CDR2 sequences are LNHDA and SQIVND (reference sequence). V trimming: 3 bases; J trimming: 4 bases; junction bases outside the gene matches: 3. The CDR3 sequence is CASSITSGNYNEQFF. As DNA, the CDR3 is TGTGCCAGTAGTATTACTAGCGGGAATTACAATGAGCAGTTCTTC.